One and the same sample provided the 29 T cell receptor beta chains below, sequenced in a study of follicular helper T cells after annual influenza vaccination. Time point meaning: 2015-2016 season, 7 days after influenza vaccination. Only in-frame clones appear in the TCRdb table, and some are missing; sequencing was by immunoSEQ multiplex PCR. The table shows nearly 7,000 clones, with around 82% occurring only once. The starting material was CXCR5- memory CD4+ T cells sorted from blood, obtained 7 days after influenza vaccination. The source is an adult who received the influenza vaccine.

The rearrangement uses TRBV4-3 and TRBJ2-1, with 7 bases fitting TRBD2. The V segment lost 2 bases and the J segment 1 base; nucleotides outside the gene matches: 23. CDR3 length equals 22 residues. Germline V CDR1 and CDR2: LGHNA, YSLEER. CDR3 region: CASSQQSPPARSGVGSYNEQFF. The CDR3 DNA is TGCGCCAGCAGCCAACAATCCCCGCCGGCTAGAAGCGGGGTAGGGTCCTACAATGAGCAGTTCTTC.

This chain joins TRBV23-1 and TRBJ2-7, with D perhaps matching TRBD1 (5 bases). TRBV23-1 qualifies as an ORF whose function is uncertain. This CDR3 contains 20 residues. V lost 7 bases and J lost 2, with 33 bases in between. Here the CDR3 DNA reads TGCGCCAGCACATGGAGTCCATCACTATGGGGCGCTAAGAAACCCTACGAGCAGTACTTC. Its protein is CASTWSPSLWGAKKPYEQYF.

The V gene is TRBV25-1, the J gene TRBJ2-7, with a possible D match to TRBD1 (6 bases). The CDR3 is made up of 12 amino acids. V lost 8 bases and J 5 bases, leaving 13 bases between the germline ends. The germline gives CDR1 MGHDK, CDR2 SYGVNS. This CDR3 reads CASRDIAHEQYF. The CDR3 region has the DNA TGTGCCAGCCGGGACATCGCGCACGAGCAGTACTTC.

This clone was counted only a few times. V and J are TRBV7-2 and TRBJ2-7; 7 bases line up with TRBD1. CDR1 and CDR2 from the germline V gene are SGHTA and FQGNSA. The junction had 4 bases not matched to a gene; V was cut back by 5 bases and J by 0 bases. The CDR3 is 14 amino acids. In DNA, the CDR3 is TGTGCCAGCAGCAGACAGGGAAACTCCTACGAGCAGTACTTC. Its translation is CASSRQGNSYEQYF. The variable domain in full, completed from reference TRBV7-2 and TRBJ2-7, reads GAGVSQSPSNKVTEKGKDVELRCDPISGHTALYWYRQSLGQGLEFLIYFQGNSAPDKSGLPSDRFSAERTGGSVSTLTIQRTQQEDSAVYLCASSRQGNSYEQYFGPGTRLTVT.

The chain recombines TRBV18 with TRBJ1-2; 11 nucleotides line up with TRBD1. This CDR3 comprises 18 residues. Germline CDR1 and CDR2: KGHSH and LQKENI. The V segment lost 2 bases and the J segment 6 bases; nucleotides outside the gene matches: 14. CDR3 sequence (DNA): TGTGCCAGCTCACCAAGGACAGGGGGCGACTTTCACGGGGATGGCTACACCTTC. Protein sequence: CASSPRTGGDFHGDGYTF.

This chain connects TRBV9 to TRBJ2-2, with a weak D call TRBD2 (6 bases). From germline, CDR1 is SGDLS and CDR2 YYNGEE. There are 15 residues in the CDR3. V dropped 4 bases and J dropped 7 bases, with 17 bases sitting between them. CDR3 nucleotide sequence: TGTGCCAGCAGCCCGGGACTCGGACTGGGCGGGGAGCTGTTTTTT. This translates into CASSPGLGLGGELFF.

The V gene is TRBV29-1, the J gene TRBJ2-1; D possibly corresponds to TRBD1 (6 bases). Per germline, CDR1 SQVTM and CDR2 ANQGSEA. The CDR3 extends over 13 amino acids. The V end was cut by 8 bases, the J end by 1 base, with 12 bases between. Here the CDR3 reads CSSEGHSYNEQFF. For the CDR3, the DNA is TGCAGCAGCGAGGGACATTCCTACAATGAGCAGTTCTTC.

The chain has TRBV19 and TRBJ2-7; D unresolved. The CDR3 is 14 residues long. Trimming shortened V by 3 bases and J by 3 bases, and 12 bases separated the two germline ends. Germline-derived CDR1 and CDR2 are LNHDA and SQIVND (reference sequence). The chain's CDR3 is CASSMPGSNYEQYF. DNA of the CDR3: TGTGCCAGTAGTATGCCCGGGTCCAACTACGAGCAGTACTTC.

The rearrangement links TRBV11-2 to TRBJ2-6; the match to TRBD2 covers 8 bases. The CDR3 is 17 residues long. The V gene end was trimmed by 5 bases and the J gene end by 0 bases; junction bases not matched to a gene: 6. Germline CDR1 is SGHAT and CDR2 is FQNNGV. Here the CDR3 DNA reads TGTGCCAGCAGCCGCAGCGGGGGTACCTCTGGGGCCAACGTCCTGACTTTC. Residues: CASSRSGGTSGANVLTF.

The chain couples TRBV7-9 to TRBJ1-2; D not resolved. Per germline, CDR1 SEHNR and CDR2 FQNEAQ (reference sequence). V lost 2 bases to trimming and J lost 2 bases, with 6 bases between them. The CDR3 contains 13 residues. The CDR3 DNA follows: TGTGCCAGCAGCTTAAGACTAAACTATGGCTACACCTTC. Translated: CASSLRLNYGYTF.

The chain employs TRBV18 and TRBJ2-6; D gene ambiguous. From germline, CDR1 is KGHSH and CDR2 LQKENI. Trimming pared 2 bases from V and 2 bases from J, leaving 10 bases between. The CDR3 totals 16 residues. CDR3 sequence (DNA): TGTGCCAGCTCACCAATGACAACCCCTGGGGCCAACGTCCTGACTTTC. This translates into CASSPMTTPGANVLTF.

The V call is TRBV7-2, the J call TRBJ1-2, with 9 bases that match TRBD1. The junction had 3 bases not matched to a gene; V was cut back by 10 bases and J by 6 bases. From germline, CDR1 is SGHTA and CDR2 FQGNSA. The CDR3 is made up of 11 amino acids. DNA for the CDR3: TGTGCCATACGGACAGGGGATGGCTACACCTTC. It translates to CAIRTGDGYTF.

CDR3 region: CASSIDRVAYEQYF. The CDR3 DNA follows: TGTGCCAGTAGTATTGACAGGGTGGCCTACGAGCAGTACTTC. This rearrangement joins TRBV19 to TRBJ2-7; TRBD1 matches 7 bases. The V segment lost 3 bases and the J segment 2 bases; nucleotides outside the gene matches: 4. Germline-derived CDR1 and CDR2 are LNHDA and SQIVND (reference sequence). This CDR3 has 14 amino acids.

This sequence joins TRBV7-3 and TRBJ2-1; 11 bases are shared with TRBD2. The CDR3 loop spans 15 amino acids. The germline V gene encodes CDR1 SGHTA and CDR2 FQGTGA. V was pared by 2 bases and J by 8 bases, with 5 bases of the junction left unmatched. The chain's CDR3 is CASSLSLAGGHEQFF. CDR3 DNA: TGTGCCAGCAGCTTATCGCTAGCGGGGGGCCATGAGCAGTTCTTC.

The chain links TRBV28 to TRBJ2-6, with TRBD1 as a possible D gene (5 bases). This CDR3 has 15 amino acids. The V end was cut by 2 bases, the J end by 4 bases, with 9 bases between. Per the germline V gene, CDR1 is MDHEN and CDR2 is SYDVKM. Here the CDR3 reads CASSLGAPGANVLTF. CDR3 DNA: TGTGCCAGCAGTTTAGGGGCCCCCGGGGCCAACGTCCTGACTTTC.

The J gene is TRBJ2-1, the V gene TRBV7-2; TRBD2 aligns across 10 bases. Germline V gives CDR1 SGHTA, CDR2 FQGNSA. The length of the CDR3 is 14 residues. J was trimmed by 7 bases and V by 4 bases; bases with no gene match: 4. The CDR3 loop is CASSSASGRNEQFF. The CDR3 DNA reads TGTGCCAGCAGCTCAGCTAGCGGGAGAAATGAGCAGTTCTTC.

This chain links TRBV11-1 with TRBJ2-5; D perhaps matches TRBD1 (6 bases). V lost 6 bases and J 5 bases, leaving 16 bases between the germline ends. This CDR3 is 14 amino acids long. Per the germline V gene, CDR1 is SGHAT and CDR2 is FQDESV (reference sequence). As DNA, the CDR3 is TGTGCCAGCAGTTCGGACAGCCTCGGGGAGACCCAGTACTTC. It is translated as CASSSDSLGETQYF. Based on the CDR3 plus reference TRBV11-1 and TRBJ2-5, the full variable domain is EAEVAQSPRYKITEKSQAVAFWCDPISGHATLYWYRQILGQGPELLVQFQDESVVDDSQLPKDRFSAERLKGVDSTLKIQPAELGDSAMYLCASSSDSLGETQYFGPGTRLLVL.

This clone was picked up a small number of times. The J gene is TRBJ2-7, the V gene TRBV18, with 10 positions matching TRBD1. Germline V gives CDR1 KGHSH, CDR2 LQKENI. Losses at the gene ends were 3 bases for V and 5 bases for J; bases not matched to a gene: 7. There are 15 residues in the CDR3. The CDR3 region is CASSPGQGTYHEQYF. As DNA, the CDR3 is TGTGCCAGCTCACCGGGACAGGGGACCTACCACGAGCAGTACTTC.

This clone is a singleton in its sample. J is TRBJ2-1 and V is TRBV5-1; 9 bases match TRBD1. Looked up from germline, CDR1 is SGHRS and CDR2 is YFSETQ. The CDR3 is 16 residues long. After removal of 2 bases from V and 6 bases from J, the junction contained 9 bases not matched to a gene. The CDR3 DNA is TGCGCCAGCAGCTTAAACACCGGGACAGGGAGCAATGAGCAGTTCTTC. It translates to CASSLNTGTGSNEQFF.

The chain has TRBV5-1 and TRBJ1-2; D remains ambiguous. The CDR3 extends over 13 amino acids. Germline-derived CDR1 and CDR2 are SGHRS and YFSETQ. V lost 0 bases and J 8 bases, leaving 11 bases between the germline ends. DNA of the CDR3: TGCGCCAGCAGCTTGGTAACAGTTGACGGCTACACCTTC. Protein: CASSLVTVDGYTF.

V usage is TRBV18 and J usage is TRBJ2-1, with D hard to call. The length of the CDR3 is 12 residues. The V gene's germline CDR1 is KGHSH and CDR2 LQKENI. V was cut by 3 bases and J by 9 bases, with 9 bases left in between. The CDR3 is CASSPLGIEQFF. CDR3 nucleotide sequence: TGTGCCAGCTCACCCCTAGGTATTGAGCAGTTCTTC. Full variable domain (rest looked up from reference TRBV18 and TRBJ2-1): NAGVMQNPRHLVRRRGQEARLRCSPMKGHSHVYWYRQLPEEGLKFMVYLQKENIIDESGMPKERFSAEFPKEGPSILRIQQVVRGDSAAYFCASSPLGIEQFFGPGTRLTVL.

The rearrangement links TRBV5-8 to TRBJ1-5, with a weak D call TRBD1 (6 bases). This CDR3 has 15 residues. Trimming removed 0 bases at V and 7 bases at J, with 14 bases between. CDR1 is SGHTS and CDR2 is YDEGEE in the germline V gene. CDR3 in DNA: TGTGCCAGCAGCTTGGGGAGGGGGGCTCTGCAGCCCCAGCATTTT. It is translated as CASSLGRGALQPQHF.

V gene TRBV18 combines with J gene TRBJ1-2, with D possibly matching TRBD1 (5 bases). CDR3 size: 12 residues. Trimming left V 0 bases short and J 7 bases short, with 6 bases between. CDR1 is KGHSH and CDR2 is LQKENI in the germline V gene. In DNA form, the CDR3 reads TGTGCCAGCTCACCACCCGGGGGTGGCTACACCTTC. Encoded protein: CASSPPGGGYTF. The whole variable domain, remainder taken from reference TRBV18 and TRBJ1-2, is NAGVMQNPRHLVRRRGQEARLRCSPMKGHSHVYWYRQLPEEGLKFMVYLQKENIIDESGMPKERFSAEFPKEGPSILRIQQVVRGDSAAYFCASSPPGGGYTFGSGTRLTVV.

The chain combines TRBV5-6 with TRBJ2-6; the D is unclear. Germline CDR1 is SGHDT and CDR2 is YYEEEE. The V end lost 0 bases, the J end lost 0 bases, and 7 bases lay between the germline ends. This CDR3 has 16 amino acids. The CDR3 coding sequence is TGTGCCAGCAGCTTGGGACTGAACTCTGGGGCCAACGTCCTGACTTTC. Translating gives CASSLGLNSGANVLTF.

The chain combines TRBV7-2 with TRBJ1-6, with 8 bases lining up with TRBD1. Germline V gene sequence: CDR1 SGHTA, CDR2 FQGNSA. V lost 6 bases, J lost 7 bases, and 5 bases stayed unmatched. This CDR3 contains 14 residues. CDR3 in amino acids: CASRIQGGNSPLHF. The CDR3 nucleotides are TGTGCCAGCAGGATACAGGGGGGAAATTCACCCCTCCACTTT.

The sample holds one count of this clone. The rearrangement uses TRBV5-1 and TRBJ1-4, with TRBD1 matching over 8 bases. After removal of 3 bases from V and 5 bases from J, the junction contained 6 bases not matched to a gene. The germline gives CDR1 SGHRS, CDR2 YFSETQ. The CDR3 covers 15 residues. CDR3 DNA: TGCGCCAGCAGCTCCCAGGACAGGGAGAATGAAAAACTGTTTTTT. Translation gives CASSSQDRENEKLFF.

This clone appeared once. The rearrangement uses TRBV28 and TRBJ2-3; TRBD1 aligns across 7 bases. Germline trimming cut 5 bases from V and 2 bases from J; bases unmatched to any gene: 16. CDR1 is MDHEN, CDR2 SYDVKM, per germline. The CDR3 consists of 18 residues. The CDR3 DNA reads as TGTGCCAGCAGTCCACTCTCCAGGGGGTGGGCAAACACAGATACGCAGTATTTT. This encodes CASSPLSRGWANTDTQYF.

The V call is TRBV28, the J call TRBJ2-7; 8 bases align to TRBD2. Germline V gene data show CDR1 as MDHEN and CDR2 as SYDVKM. CDR3 size: 15 residues. The V segment lost 7 bases and the J segment 2 bases; nucleotides outside the gene matches: 10. The chain's CDR3 is CASTRLATDPYEQYF. The CDR3 DNA is TGTGCCAGCACCCGACTAGCGACCGACCCCTACGAGCAGTACTTC.

The chain uses TRBV13 and TRBJ1-1; D possibly corresponds to TRBD1 (6 bases). Germline V gene data show CDR1 as PRHDT and CDR2 as FYEKMQ (reference sequence). The germline V and J ends were trimmed by 5 bases and 2 bases, with 18 bases remaining between them. The CDR3 runs 16 residues. The CDR3 nucleotides read TGTGCCAGCAGCAACGCCGGGGGGCGCGCAAACACTGAAGCTTTCTTT. This gives the protein CASSNAGGRANTEAFF.